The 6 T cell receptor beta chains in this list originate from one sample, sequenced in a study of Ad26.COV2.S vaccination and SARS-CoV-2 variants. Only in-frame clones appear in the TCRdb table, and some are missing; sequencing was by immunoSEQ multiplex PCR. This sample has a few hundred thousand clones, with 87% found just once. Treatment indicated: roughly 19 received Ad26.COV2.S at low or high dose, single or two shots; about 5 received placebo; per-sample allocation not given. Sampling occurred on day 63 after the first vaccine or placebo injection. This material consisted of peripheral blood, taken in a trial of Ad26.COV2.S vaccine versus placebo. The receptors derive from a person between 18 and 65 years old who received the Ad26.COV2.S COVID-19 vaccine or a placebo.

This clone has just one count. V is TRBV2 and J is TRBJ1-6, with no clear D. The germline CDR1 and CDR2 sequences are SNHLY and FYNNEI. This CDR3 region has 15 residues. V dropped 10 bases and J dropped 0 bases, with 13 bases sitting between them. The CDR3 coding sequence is TGTGCCAACGCAGAGGGAAGCTCCTATAATTCACCCCTCCACTTT. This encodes CANAEGSSYNSPLHF.

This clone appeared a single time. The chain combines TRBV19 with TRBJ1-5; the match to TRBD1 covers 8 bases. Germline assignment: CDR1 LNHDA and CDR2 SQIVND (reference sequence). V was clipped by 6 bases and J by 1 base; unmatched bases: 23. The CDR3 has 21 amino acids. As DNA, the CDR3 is TGTGCCAGTAGACCTGCTTGGGAAAGACCGGGACAGGCTTTGAGCAATCAGCCCCAGCATTTT. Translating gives CASRPAWERPGQALSNQPQHF. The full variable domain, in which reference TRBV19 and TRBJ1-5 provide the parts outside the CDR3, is DGGITQSPKYLFRKEGQNVTLSCEQNLNHDAMYWYRQDPGQGLRLIYYSQIVNDFQKGDIAEGYSVSREKKESFPLTVTSAQKNPTAFYLCASRPAWERPGQALSNQPQHFGDGTRLSIL.

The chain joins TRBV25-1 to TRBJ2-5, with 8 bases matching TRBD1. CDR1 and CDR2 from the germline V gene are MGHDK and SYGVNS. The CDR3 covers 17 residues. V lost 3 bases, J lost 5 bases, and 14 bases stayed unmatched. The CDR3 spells CASSEAGAAGGYETQYF. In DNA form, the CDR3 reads TGTGCCAGCAGTGAGGCTGGGGCGGCAGGGGGCTATGAGACCCAGTACTTC.

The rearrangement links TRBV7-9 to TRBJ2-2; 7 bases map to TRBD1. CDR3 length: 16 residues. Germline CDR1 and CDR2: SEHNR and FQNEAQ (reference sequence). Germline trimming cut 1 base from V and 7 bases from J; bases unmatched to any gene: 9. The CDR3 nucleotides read TGTGCCAGCAGCTTAGAGGGACAGCCCTCCGACGGGGAGCTGTTTTTT. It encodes CASSLEGQPSDGELFF.

DNA for the CDR3: TGTGCCAGCAGCCATTCCAGCACGGGACTAGCGGGGGCCCCCCAAGAGACCCAGTACTTC. It specifies CASSHSSTGLAGAPQETQYF. The chain uses TRBV3-1 (or the pseudogene TRBV3-2) and TRBJ2-5; 14 bases are a match to TRBD2. Germline CDR1 and CDR2: LGHDT and YNNKEL (reference sequence). Trimming took 3 bases from V and 1 from J; bases not matched to a gene: 13. CDR3 length: 20 amino acids.

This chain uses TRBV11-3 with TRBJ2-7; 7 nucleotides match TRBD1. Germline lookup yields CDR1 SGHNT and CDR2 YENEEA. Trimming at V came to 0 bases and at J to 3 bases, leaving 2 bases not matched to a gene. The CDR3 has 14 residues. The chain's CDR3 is CASSLDSGGYEQYF. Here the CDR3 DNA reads TGTGCCAGCAGCTTAGACTCAGGGGGCTACGAGCAGTACTTC.